This TCR beta chain came from a study of CD4 T cells in relation to SARS-CoV-2 and coronaviruses. The germline gives CDR1 SGHRS, CDR2 YFSETQ. This CDR3 contains 18 residues. The V segment lost 0 bases and the J segment 7 bases; nucleotides outside the gene matches: 16. Only in-frame clones appear in the TCRdb table, and some are missing; sequencing was by immunoSEQ multiplex PCR. The repertoire consists of some 40,000 clones, with more than 65% occurring once and the leading ten covering roughly 20%. Concerning this clone: What it recognizes is unknown.

V and J are TRBV5-1 and TRBJ2-1; 7 positions agree with TRBD2. This clonotype originated in an adult with COVID-19. Sequences were obtained from memory CD4+ T cells from PBMCs, cultured in vitro. CDR3 in DNA: TGCGCCAGCAGCTTGGCCCCGAAGGGTCTAGCGGTAGCTAATGAGCAGTTCTTC. This sequence encodes CASSLAPKGLAVANEQFF.